The rows below give T cell receptor beta chains drawn from one sample of a study of post-analysis software for immune sequencing data. TCRdb ran MiXCR on the PCR reads and lists one entry per CDR3 protein. The sample shows approximately 770,000 distinct CDR3 sequences, around 42% of them seen only once. Sequenced input: blood. These receptors were obtained from a girl aged 5 to 17 with multiple sclerosis. CDR3s include the opening cysteine and the closing phenylalanine or tryptophan. The D gene is left open where the match is weak. Some rows have no size entry. The others give once, few or many, or a class for an expanded clone.

V gene	J gene	D gene	clone size	CDR3 length	CDR3 protein	CDR3 DNA
TRBV5-6	TRBJ2-7	NA	NA	14	CASSEGRTVYEQYF	TGTGCCAGCAGCGAGGGACGGACTGTCTACGAGCAGTACTTC
TRBV7-9	TRBJ2-7	TRBD1	NA	15	CASFPKDRGFDEQYF	TGTGCCAGTTTTCCCAAGGACAGGGGGTTTGACGAGCAGTACTTC
TRBV9	TRBJ2-7	NA	NA	15	CASSVDGSLLYEQYF	TGTGCCAGCAGCGTAGATGGTTCGTTACTCTACGAGCAGTACTTC
TRBV6-1	TRBJ2-6	NA	few	18	CASSGPGTVTSGANVLTF	TGTGCCAGCAGTGGACCCGGGACTGTCACCTCTGGGGCCAACGTCCTGACTTTC
TRBV20-1	TRBJ2-3	NA	NA	13	CSALKGAGDTQYF	TGCAGTGCTTTAAAAGGGGCGGGGGATACGCAGTATTTT
TRBV7-9	TRBJ2-5	TRBD2	NA	15	CASSSPTKAGVRQYF	TGTGCCAGCAGCTCCCCAACAAAAGCGGGAGTAAGGCAGTACTTC
TRBV6-6	TRBJ1-1	NA	NA	13	CASSPLKGSRAFF	TGTGCCAGCAGTCCTTTAAAGGGCAGCCGGGCTTTCTTT
TRBV6-1	TRBJ2-3	NA	NA	14	CASSEATGAGSQYF	TGTGCCAGCAGTGAAGCTACGGGAGCGGGTTCGCAGTATTTT
TRBV7-2	TRBJ1-2	NA	NA	14	CASSPTLSASPYTF	TGTGCCAGCAGCCCCACCCTCAGTGCCTCCCCTTACACCTTC
TRBV12-3/TRBV12-4	TRBJ1-1	NA	few	14	CASSFNRGGTEAFF	TGTGCCAGCAGTTTCAACCGGGGGGGCACTGAAGCTTTCTTT
TRBV5-1	TRBJ2-3	TRBD2	once	15	CASSSGLAEADTQYF	TGCGCCAGCAGCTCCGGACTAGCGGAGGCAGATACGCAGTATTTT
TRBV15	TRBJ2-7	NA	few	14	CATSRDPTGDEQYF	TGTGCCACCAGCAGAGATCCCACGGGGGACGAGCAGTACTTC
TRBV5-6	TRBJ2-5	NA	NA	12	CASSAESGTQYF	TGTGCCAGCAGCGCCGAATCGGGGACCCAGTACTTC
TRBV20-1	TRBJ2-2	TRBD2	few	12	CSAREPGGELFF	TGCAGTGCGCGGGAGCCGGGCGGGGAGCTGTTTTTT
TRBV4-1	TRBJ2-3	TRBD2	NA	17	CASSHPPGAGGPDTQYF	TGCGCCAGCAGCCACCCCCCGGGAGCGGGAGGGCCAGATACGCAGTATTTT
TRBV29-1	TRBJ2-3	TRBD1	few	14	CSVEQGQGADTQYF	TGCAGCGTTGAGCAGGGACAGGGGGCTGATACGCAGTATTTT
TRBV12-3/TRBV12-4	TRBJ2-5	TRBD1	NA	15	CASRGGQGDQETQYF	TGTGCCAGCAGAGGGGGCCAGGGGGACCAAGAGACCCAGTACTTC
TRBV4-3	TRBJ1-4	TRBD1	few	18	CASSQDPGQGAGEEKLFF	TGCGCCAGCAGCCAAGACCCGGGACAGGGGGCGGGGGAGGAAAAACTGTTTTTT
TRBV6-5	TRBJ2-5	TRBD2	few	17	CASSYEVGRSSQETQYF	TGTGCCAGCAGTTATGAAGTCGGGAGGAGTTCCCAAGAGACCCAGTACTTC
TRBV12-3/TRBV12-4	TRBJ2-3	NA	NA	16	CASTKRGGGQTDAQYF	TGTGCCAGCACCAAGAGGGGGGGAGGGCAGACAGATGCGCAGTATTTT
TRBV7-8	TRBJ2-1	NA	few	17	CASSLRVASSSYNEQFF	TGTGCCAGCAGCTTAAGGGTAGCGTCGAGCTCCTACAATGAGCAGTTCTTC